These 14 T cell receptor beta chains were all obtained from the same sample, sequenced in a study of blood T cell repertoires in COVID-19. Sequenced by immunoSEQ multiplex PCR; TCRdb stores in-frame clones only, minus some. The sample holds about 250,000 clones, 88% seen once. Sample: peripheral blood. These receptors originate from a man older than 75 with acute or convalescent COVID-19.

The V and J genes are TRBV28 and TRBJ1-5; 7 bases agree with TRBD1. V lost 4 bases, J lost 9 bases, and 15 bases stayed unmatched. The CDR3 spans 16 residues. Germline CDR1 MDHEN, CDR2 SYDVKM. The CDR3: CASSSTGWGLRGPQHF. In DNA form, the CDR3 reads TGTGCCAGCAGTTCGACAGGGTGGGGTCTTAGGGGGCCCCAGCATTTT.

This clone was seen a handful of times. V and J are TRBV5-1 and TRBJ2-6; 8 bases fit TRBD1. V trimming: 1 base; J trimming: 4 bases; junction bases outside the gene matches: 13. Germline CDR1 and CDR2: SGHRS and YFSETQ. This CDR3 is 19 amino acids long. The CDR3 reads CASSLYPGGPSRGANVLTF. The CDR3 DNA sequence: TGCGCCAGCAGCTTGTATCCAGGGGGCCCCTCACGCGGGGCCAACGTCCTGACTTTC. Variable domain in full (rest from reference TRBV5-1 and TRBJ2-6): KAGVTQTPRYLIKTRGQQVTLSCSPISGHRSVSWYQQTPGQGLQFLFEYFSETQRNKGNFPGRFSGRQFSNSRSEMNVSTLELGDSALYLCASSLYPGGPSRGANVLTFGAGSRLTVL.

The gene calls are TRBV3-1 (or the pseudogene TRBV3-2) and TRBJ1-1, with TRBD1 matching over 8 bases. Germline V gene sequence: CDR1 LGHDT, CDR2 YNNKEL (reference sequence). Trimming removed 1 base from V and 4 bases from J; junction bases left unmatched: 5. This CDR3 comprises 15 residues. Written as DNA, the CDR3 is TGTGCCAGCAGCCAAGGGAACAGGGGGAGCACTGAAGCTTTCTTT. The encoded protein is CASSQGNRGSTEAFF.

The J gene is TRBJ2-5, the V gene TRBV7-9; 9 nucleotides match TRBD1. CDR3 size: 15 residues. Unmatched junction bases numbered 6, after V lost 5 bases and J lost 2 bases. Germline values: CDR1 SEHNR, CDR2 FQNEAQ (reference sequence). In nucleotides, the CDR3 is TGTGCCAGCAGCGCAACCGACAGGGGGCAAGAGACCCAGTACTTC. It specifies CASSATDRGQETQYF.

V usage is TRBV5-1 and J usage is TRBJ1-1; 7 nucleotides line up with TRBD1. V lost 4 bases to trimming and J lost 1 base; unmatched junction nucleotides: 7. CDR1 is SGHRS and CDR2 is YFSETQ in the germline V gene. CDR3 size: 15 residues. CDR3 protein: CASSPRTGRNTEAFF. DNA for the CDR3: TGCGCCAGCAGCCCACGGACAGGACGGAACACTGAAGCTTTCTTT.

The V gene is TRBV7-8, the J gene TRBJ2-1; 9 bases are a match to TRBD2. The germline V gene has CDR1 SGHVS and CDR2 FQNEAQ. V shed 6 bases and J 5 bases; nucleotides not matched to a gene: 11. The CDR3 length is 16 residues. In DNA form, the CDR3 reads TGTGCCAGCAGACCCCTAGCGGGAACCATAAACAATGAGCAGTTCTTC. It yields the protein CASRPLAGTINNEQFF.

V is TRBV7-2 and J is TRBJ2-1; 9 nucleotides agree with TRBD1. CDR1 SGHTA and CDR2 FQGNSA come from the germline V gene. This CDR3 region has 16 residues. Trimming took 6 bases from V and 6 from J; bases not matched to a gene: 12. The CDR3 region is CASRTTGQGMGNEQFF. The CDR3 DNA is TGTGCCAGCAGAACGACTGGACAGGGGATGGGCAATGAGCAGTTCTTC.

The chain has TRBV12-3 or TRBV12-4 and TRBJ1-1; TRBD1 is a possible D gene (5 bases). V dropped 3 bases and J dropped 7 bases, with 12 bases sitting between them. The CDR3 has 13 residues. The CDR3 reads CASSFLGHGEAFF. Here the CDR3 DNA reads TGTGCCAGCAGTTTTCTCGGACACGGTGAAGCTTTCTTT.

V and J are TRBV5-1 and TRBJ2-3, with 7 nucleotides matching TRBD2. Germline values: CDR1 SGHRS, CDR2 YFSETQ. The CDR3 has 16 residues. Trimming cost V 0 bases and J 3 bases; bases outside gene matches: 7. CDR3 nucleotides: TGCGCCAGCAGCTTGGCCCACGGGGGAGGGACAGATACGCAGTATTTT. Translation gives CASSLAHGGGTDTQYF. Full variable domain (missing parts from reference TRBV5-1 and TRBJ2-3): KAGVTQTPRYLIKTRGQQVTLSCSPISGHRSVSWYQQTPGQGLQFLFEYFSETQRNKGNFPGRFSGRQFSNSRSEMNVSTLELGDSALYLCASSLAHGGGTDTQYFGPGTRLTVL.

J is TRBJ2-7 and V is TRBV5-6; 8 bases line up with TRBD2. Germline V gene lookup returns CDR1 SGHDT and CDR2 YYEEEE. The CDR3 spans 16 residues. V was pared by 0 bases and J by 2 bases, with 7 bases of the junction left unmatched. CDR3 DNA: TGTGCCAGCAGCTTGGTGGGGCGGGGGGCTCCCTACGAGCAGTACTTC. This gives the protein CASSLVGRGAPYEQYF.

The chain uses TRBV11-2 and TRBJ2-5; the match to TRBD1 covers 7 bases. CDR3 length equals 14 residues. Germline CDR1 reads SGHAT; CDR2 reads FQNNGV. Trimming at V came to 5 bases and at J to 4 bases, leaving 7 bases not matched to a gene. CDR3 sequence reads: CASSHDRVIETQYF. The DNA for the CDR3 is TGTGCCAGCAGCCACGACAGGGTCATAGAGACCCAGTACTTC.

This clone appeared a single time. V gene TRBV7-2 combines with J gene TRBJ2-7, with TRBD1 matching 7 bases. In germline, CDR1 is SGHTA, CDR2 FQGNSA. CDR3 length: 15 residues. V lost 7 bases, J lost 2 bases, and 11 bases stayed unmatched. This chain's CDR3 is CASTRGGVPPYEQYF. The CDR3 DNA sequence: TGTGCCAGCACGCGAGGGGGCGTCCCACCCTACGAGCAGTACTTC.

This rearrangement joins TRBV19 to TRBJ2-5; weak D call: TRBD2 (6 bases). The CDR3 length is 16 residues. Trimming left V 6 bases short and J 3 bases short, with 20 bases between. Per the germline V gene, CDR1 is LNHDA and CDR2 is SQIVND (reference sequence). The CDR3 nucleotides are TGTGCCAGTAGGAGAGGGACTGGATTTAAAGAAGAGACCCAGTACTTC. Protein sequence: CASRRGTGFKEETQYF.

The chain combines TRBV20-1 with TRBJ1-2; tentatively, D is TRBD1 (6 bases). Germline V CDR1 and CDR2: DFQATT, SNEGSKA (reference sequence). The CDR3 consists of 11 residues. Between the trimmed V and J ends, which lost 6 bases and 8 bases, there was a span of 13 bases. The chain's CDR3 is CSAITGWGYTF. The DNA of the CDR3 is TGCAGTGCGATAACAGGGTGGGGCTACACCTTC.